One sample yielded the 24 T cell receptor beta chains listed below, sequenced in a study of response to subunit inactivated influenza vaccine. TCRdb re-derived calls from the RT-PCR reads in MiXCR, one entry per CDR3 protein. The sample shows under 550,000 distinct CDR3 sequences, 7.6% of them seen only once. The sequences come from PBMCs from blood, collected around 25 months after vaccination. The receptors shown here come from a man between 50 and 70 years old who received an inactivated influenza vaccine.

This chain uses TRBV28 with TRBJ2-7; D is uncertain. The CDR3 runs to 13 residues. Trimming stripped 4 bases from V and 0 bases from J, with 7 bases between. The germline V gene has CDR1 MDHEN and CDR2 SYDVKM. The CDR3 DNA reads as TGTGCCAGCAGTTACCACGGCTCCTACGAGCAGTACTTC. This translates into CASSYHGSYEQYF. The full variable domain, with the rest looked up from reference TRBV28 and TRBJ2-7, is DVKVTQSSRYLVKRTGEKVFLECVQDMDHENMFWYRQDPGLGLRLIYFSYDVKMKEKGDIPEGYSVSREKKERFSLILESASTNQTSMYLCASSYHGSYEQYFGPGTRLTVT.

CDR3 in DNA: TGTGCCAGCATGAACTCCCGGGGGGCCTACAATGAGCAGTTCTTC. Translating it yields CASMNSRGAYNEQFF. V usage is TRBV6-1 and J usage is TRBJ2-1; TRBD2 matches at 7 bases. Unmatched junction bases numbered 8, after V lost 7 bases and J lost 2 bases. The germline CDR1 and CDR2 sequences are MNHNS and SASEGT. The CDR3 spans 15 residues.

This clonotype was seen a handful of times. This sequence joins TRBV4-1 and TRBJ2-4; TRBD2 is a possible D gene (5 bases). Per the germline V gene, CDR1 is MGHRA and CDR2 is YSYEKL. The V end lost 1 base, the J end lost 7 bases, and 8 bases lay between the germline ends. This CDR3 region has 13 residues. CDR3 DNA: TGCGCCAGCAGCCAAGTAGGACTTAACATTCAGTACTTC. Protein product: CASSQVGLNIQYF.

The chain recombines TRBV5-1 with TRBJ1-2, with D maybe TRBD1 (5 bases). Looked up from germline, CDR1 is SGHRS and CDR2 is YFSETQ. This CDR3 contains 13 residues. V was pared by 3 bases and J by 4 bases, with 10 bases between. The CDR3 nucleotides read TGCGCCAGCAGCTCCGACAGATTCTATGGCTACACCTTC. Its protein is CASSSDRFYGYTF.

The chain combines TRBV20-1 with TRBJ2-7, with D tentatively TRBD2 (5 bases). Germline V gene lookup returns CDR1 DFQATT and CDR2 SNEGSKA (reference sequence). The CDR3 is made up of 11 amino acids. Deletions cut 4 bases from V and 3 bases from J, with 7 bases between. CDR3 sequence (DNA): TGCAGTGCTAAGCGGCTCTACGAGCAGTACTTC. Translating gives CSAKRLYEQYF.

There are a few counts of this clonotype. The chain has TRBV7-3 and TRBJ1-1; 10 bases fit TRBD1. The CDR3 is 15 amino acids. The V segment lost 5 bases and the J segment 5 bases; nucleotides outside the gene matches: 8. CDR1 is SGHTA and CDR2 is FQGTGA in the germline V gene. The CDR3 is CASSASGTGVTEAFF. The DNA of the CDR3 is TGTGCCAGCAGCGCGTCCGGGACAGGGGTAACTGAAGCTTTCTTT.

At least ten counts were recorded for this clonotype. This chain uses TRBV20-1 with TRBJ2-1, with D possibly being TRBD1 (5 bases). Germline-derived CDR1 and CDR2 are DFQATT and SNEGSKA (reference sequence). The V and J ends lost 2 bases and 2 bases respectively, with 10 bases between them. The CDR3 is made up of 14 amino acids. CDR3 protein: CSARRGRTYNEQFF. The CDR3 DNA sequence: TGCAGTGCTAGAAGGGGTCGAACCTACAATGAGCAGTTCTTC.

This clonotype was counted between two and nine times. This chain connects TRBV4-1 to TRBJ1-5; D is uncertain. Germline-derived CDR1 and CDR2 are MGHRA and YSYEKL. Trimming shortened V by 2 bases and J by 2 bases, and 7 bases separated the two germline ends. CDR3 length: 14 amino acids. CDR3 loop: CASSQQWGNQPQHF. The CDR3, as DNA: TGCGCCAGCAGCCAACAGTGGGGCAATCAGCCCCAGCATTTT.

This chain's CDR3 is CASSLGETGVNEQYF. DNA for the CDR3: TGTGCCAGCAGCTTAGGGGAGACAGGGGTAAACGAGCAGTACTTC. The genes are TRBV7-6 and TRBJ2-7, with 8 bases that match TRBD1. Germline CDR1 and CDR2: SGHVS and FNYEAQ. Germline trimming cut 1 base from V and 5 bases from J; bases unmatched to any gene: 7. The CDR3 loop spans 15 amino acids.

The chain carries TRBV5-4 and TRBJ2-3; tentatively, D is TRBD1 or TRBD2 (5 bases each). The CDR3 loop spans 15 amino acids. In germline, CDR1 is SGHNT, CDR2 YYREEE (reference sequence). Trimming stripped 2 bases from V and 2 bases from J, with 12 bases between. CDR3 bases: TGTGCCAGCAGCTTAACCGGGACGCACACAGATACGCAGTATTTT. Its protein is CASSLTGTHTDTQYF.

This clonotype was counted only a few times. The V call is TRBV7-2, the J call TRBJ2-2; tentative D call: TRBD1 (5 bases). Germline-derived CDR1 and CDR2 are SGHTA and FQGNSA. This CDR3 comprises 15 residues. Between the trimmed V and J ends, which lost 3 bases and 1 base, there was a span of 9 bases. The CDR3 here is CASSFGHRNTGELFF. Written as DNA, the CDR3 is TGTGCCAGCAGCTTCGGACACCGGAACACCGGGGAGCTGTTTTTT.

The chain recombines TRBV19 with TRBJ2-3; TRBD2 might be the D (6 bases). Germline CDR1 and CDR2: LNHDA and SQIVND (reference sequence). The CDR3 is 14 residues long. The V end was cut by 5 bases, the J end by 2 bases, with 11 bases between. This chain's CDR3 is CASSYPGDTDTQYF. Here the CDR3 DNA reads TGTGCCAGTAGTTATCCGGGGGACACAGATACGCAGTATTTT.

This clonotype was seen repeatedly, ten times or more. The genes are TRBV20-1 and TRBJ1-1; D is ambiguous. The CDR3 loop spans 10 amino acids. The V end lost 3 bases, the J end lost 3 bases, and 2 bases lay between the germline ends. CDR1 DFQATT and CDR2 SNEGSKA come from the germline V gene (reference sequence). DNA for the CDR3: TGCAGTGCTAGGTACACTGAAGCTTTCTTT. Residues: CSARYTEAFF.

This clonotype was observed at least ten times. The rearrangement uses TRBV5-1 and TRBJ2-4; 10 positions agree with TRBD2. The CDR3 extends over 16 amino acids. With V trimmed by 3 bases and J by 8 bases, 11 bases remained unmatched. The germline V gene has CDR1 SGHRS and CDR2 YFSETQ. In DNA, the CDR3 is TGCGCCAGCAGCTCCACCCCGGGACTAGCGTCGGACATTCAGTACTTC. Its protein product is CASSSTPGLASDIQYF.

The genes are TRBV20-1 and TRBJ2-3; a possible D gene is TRBD2 (6 bases). V lost 7 bases to trimming and J lost 0 bases, with 14 bases between them. The length of the CDR3 is 14 residues. Germline V gene sequence: CDR1 DFQATT, CDR2 SNEGSKA (reference sequence). The CDR3 sequence: CSVTRRGSTDTQYF. The CDR3, as DNA: TGCAGTGTCACCCGGAGGGGCAGCACAGATACGCAGTATTTT.

This clonotype was seen a handful of times. The V and J genes are TRBV12-3 or TRBV12-4 and TRBJ1-4; D ambiguous. This CDR3 comprises 11 residues. Trimming removed 6 bases from V and 8 bases from J, with 7 bases in between. The CDR3 protein is CASSHIEKLFF. The DNA for the CDR3 is TGTGCCAGCAGCCACATAGAAAAACTGTTTTTT.

The table lists this clonotype with many counts. The chain links TRBV7-2 to TRBJ1-5; D gene uncertain. This CDR3 region has 13 residues. Germline-derived CDR1 and CDR2 are SGHTA and FQGNSA. V lost 5 bases and J 7 bases, leaving 12 bases between the germline ends. The DNA for the CDR3 is TGTGCCAGCAGCCCCAGAGTTGAACAGCCCCAGCATTTT. Translating gives CASSPRVEQPQHF.

This clonotype was picked up many times. The chain is built from TRBV12-3 or TRBV12-4 and TRBJ2-5; unclear D gene. The CDR3 is 12 residues long. The ends were cut back, 3 bases at V and 3 bases at J, with 5 bases in the middle. The CDR3 bases are TGTGCCAGCAGTTTTTCTAAAGAGACCCAGTACTTC. Residues: CASSFSKETQYF.

There are a few counts of this clonotype. The chain couples TRBV4-1 to TRBJ2-1; the D gene could be TRBD1 or TRBD2 (7 bases each). Germline V gene sequence: CDR1 MGHRA, CDR2 YSYEKL. The CDR3 spans 16 residues. V lost 4 bases to trimming and J lost 4 bases, with 17 bases between them. This CDR3 is CASSLEGGTAYNEQFF. The CDR3 region has the DNA TGCGCCAGCAGCCTGGAGGGGGGGACAGCATACAATGAGCAGTTCTTC.

V usage is TRBV12-3 or TRBV12-4 and J usage is TRBJ2-1; D is perhaps TRBD2 (7 bases). This CDR3 contains 14 residues. V was shortened by 8 bases and J by 8 bases, with 19 bases between the two germline ends. The CDR3 is CASLIGGGRDEQFF. CDR3 nucleotides: TGTGCCAGCCTTATTGGGGGGGGCCGCGATGAGCAGTTCTTC.

This clonotype has a count of ten or more. The rearrangement joins TRBV18 to TRBJ2-1; D gene unclear. Per the germline V gene, CDR1 is KGHSH and CDR2 is LQKENI. CDR3 length equals 17 residues. The V and J ends lost 6 bases and 3 bases respectively, with 21 bases between them. CDR3 nucleotides: TGTGCCAGCTCGGAAAGGCAGTCTGGTGGGCGCTACAATGAGCAGTTCTTC. Amino acids: CASSERQSGGRYNEQFF.

Points on this clonotype: A junction boundary mismatches the germline segment, possibly from a read error. The genes are TRBV20-1 and TRBJ2-7; 12 bases agree with TRBD2. The CDR3 spans 17 residues. Per the germline V gene, CDR1 is DFQATT and CDR2 is SNEGSKA (reference sequence). In nucleotides, the CDR3 is TGCAGCGCTAGAGGACTAGCGGGGACCCCTGGGAGTTACGAGCAGTACTTC. It specifies CSARGLAGTPGSYEQYF.

The gene calls are TRBV11-2 and TRBJ2-1, with D possibly TRBD1 on 7 matching bases. This CDR3 region has 14 residues. Trimming removed 5 bases from V and 7 bases from J, with 15 bases in between. Germline V gene data show CDR1 as SGHAT and CDR2 as FQNNGV. CDR3 coding DNA: TGTGCCAGCAGCGAGGTGACAGGGAGGAATGAGCAGTTCTTC. It specifies CASSEVTGRNEQFF.

This sequence joins TRBV4-3 and TRBJ2-3, with D maybe TRBD2 (6 bases). The ends were cut back, 1 base at V and 2 bases at J, with 10 bases in the middle. Looked up from germline, CDR1 is LGHNA and CDR2 is YSLEER. The CDR3 covers 15 residues. Here the CDR3 reads CASSQVWDFTDTQYF. The CDR3 DNA reads TGCGCCAGCAGCCAAGTGTGGGACTTCACAGATACGCAGTATTTT.